This is a list of T cell receptor beta chains from one sample in a study of TIL therapy for anti-PD-1-resistant metastatic lung cancer. Assay: immunoSEQ multiplex PCR; the TCRdb copy retains only in-frame clones and omits some. Here the sample spans around 55,000 clones, approximately 78% being singletons. Specimen: blood, collected at baseline. All receptors come from a person aged 25 to 79 with non-small cell lung cancer. The CDR3 runs from the conserved cysteine through the conserved F or W. Fields, in order: J gene, clone size, V gene, D gene, CDR3 protein, CDR3 DNA. The D gene is left open where the match is weak. The size of a clone is reported for some rows only, either as once, few or many, or as a class for expanded clones.

>TRBJ2-1|NA|TRBV19|TRBD2
CASSIDSSGRVGNEQFF
TGTGCCAGTAGTATAGACTCTAGCGGGAGAGTGGGGAATGAGCAGTTCTTC
>TRBJ1-2|few|TRBV6-5|TRBD1
CASSPTGEGGYTF
TGTGCCAGCAGCCCAACAGGGGAAGGTGGCTACACCTTC
>TRBJ2-7|NA|TRBV6-5|TRBD1
CASGQGYEQYF
TGTGCCAGCGGACAGGGCTACGAGCAGTACTTC
>TRBJ2-7|NA|TRBV18|NA
CASSRTGTNNEQYF
TGTGCCAGCTCACGTACCGGGACCAACAACGAGCAGTACTTC
>TRBJ1-1|once|TRBV7-7|TRBD1
CASSLGQGTEAFF
TGTGCCAGCAGCTTAGGACAGGGCACTGAAGCTTTCTTT
>TRBJ2-7|few|TRBV28|TRBD2
CASRIDTSGSDEQYF
TGTGCCAGCAGGATCGACACTAGCGGGAGCGACGAGCAGTACTTC
>TRBJ2-7|NA|TRBV6-5|TRBD2
CASSHGGRAYEQYF
TGTGCCAGCAGTCACGGTGGGAGGGCCTACGAGCAGTACTTC
>TRBJ2-2|NA|TRBV2|TRBD2
CASSENGRASGELFF
TGTGCCAGCAGTGAAAACGGGAGGGCCAGCGGGGAGCTGTTTTTT
>TRBJ2-7|NA|TRBV30|TRBD2
CAWSVRGAYEQYF
TGTGCCTGGAGTGTCCGGGGGGCCTACGAGCAGTACTTC
>TRBJ2-6|NA|TRBV6-9|TRBD1
CASSLRDRDPGANVLTF
TGTGCCAGCAGCCTCCGGGACAGGGACCCTGGGGCCAACGTCCTGACTTTC
>TRBJ2-7|NA|TRBV12-3/TRBV12-4|TRBD1
CASSYRGEQYF
TGTGCCAGCAGCTACAGGGGCGAGCAGTACTTC
>TRBJ2-1|NA|TRBV19|TRBD2
CASSIAAGVNEQFF
TGTGCCAGTAGTATAGCAGCGGGAGTAAATGAGCAGTTCTTC
>TRBJ2-1|NA|TRBV5-1|TRBD1
CASSEGQGAPDEQFF
TGCGCCAGCAGCGAGGGACAGGGGGCGCCGGATGAGCAGTTCTTC
>TRBJ1-4|NA|TRBV28|TRBD1
CASSSGDRGREKLFF
TGTGCCAGCAGTTCAGGGGACAGGGGGCGCGAGAAACTGTTTTTT
>TRBJ2-7|once|TRBV3-1/TRBV3-2|TRBD2
CASSPGTSELQYF
TGTGCCAGCAGCCCTGGGACTAGCGAACTGCAGTACTTC
>TRBJ2-1|NA|TRBV13|NA
CASRTGGSYNEQFF
TGTGCCAGCAGGACGGGCGGGTCCTACAATGAGCAGTTCTTC
>TRBJ1-2|once|TRBV27|NA
CASSFGTNYGYTF
TGTGCCAGCAGTTTCGGGACTAACTATGGCTACACCTTC
>TRBJ2-1|NA|TRBV5-1|TRBD2
CASSFGGDNEQFF
TGCGCCAGCAGCTTCGGGGGGGACAATGAGCAGTTCTTC
>TRBJ2-3|NA|TRBV19|TRBD2
CASSPGLAGGRYTDTQYF
TGTGCCAGTAGTCCGGGACTAGCGGGGGGACGATACACAGATACGCAGTATTTT
>TRBJ2-5|once|TRBV6-5|NA
CASSLSRGVKTQYF
TGTGCCAGCAGTCTCAGCCGCGGGGTCAAGACCCAGTACTTC
>TRBJ2-7|NA|TRBV9|TRBD2
CASSGASGGPPYEQYF
TGTGCCAGCAGTGGGGCTAGCGGGGGGCCACCCTACGAGCAGTACTTC
>TRBJ1-4|NA|TRBV7-6|NA
CASSLYDRTTNEKLFF
TGTGCCAGCAGCTTGTACGATCGGACAACTAATGAAAAACTGTTTTTT
>TRBJ1-4|few|TRBV7-4|NA
CASIPLGQGNEKLFF
TGTGCCAGCATCCCCCTGGGGCAGGGAAATGAAAAACTGTTTTTT
>TRBJ2-1|NA|TRBV11-3|TRBD2
CASSGLAGGPHEQFF
TGTGCCAGCAGCGGATTAGCGGGAGGGCCCCATGAGCAGTTCTTC
>TRBJ2-5|NA|TRBV6-6|NA
CASSFTEQETQYF
TGTGCCAGCAGCTTTACAGAACAAGAGACCCAGTACTTC
>TRBJ2-1|NA|TRBV7-9|TRBD2
CASRPDAGGALDEQFF
TGTGCCAGCAGGCCCGATGCGGGGGGCGCCCTCGATGAGCAGTTCTTC
>TRBJ1-3|NA|TRBV29-1|NA
CSVIPTSGNTIYF
TGCAGCGTGATACCTACCAGTGGAAACACCATATATTTT
>TRBJ2-1|once|TRBV5-1|NA
CASSLGPENEQFF
TGCGCCAGCAGCTTGGGACCGGAAAATGAGCAGTTCTTC
>TRBJ1-5|NA|TRBV7-2|NA
CASSLVYGTNQPQHF
TGTGCCAGCAGCTTAGTTTACGGCACAAATCAGCCCCAGCATTTT
>TRBJ1-1|NA|TRBV2|NA
CARGQGPTEAFF
TGTGCCAGGGGTCAGGGACCCACTGAAGCTTTCTTT
>TRBJ2-7|NA|TRBV5-1|TRBD2
CASSPRGSGIYEQYF
TGCGCCAGCAGCCCCCGGGGTAGCGGGATCTACGAGCAGTACTTC
>TRBJ1-5|NA|TRBV19|NA
CASSIGQSYNQPQHF
TGTGCCAGTAGTATCGGACAGAGTTACAATCAGCCCCAGCATTTT
>TRBJ1-2|NA|TRBV18|NA
CASSLSLERYGYTF
TGTGCCAGCTCACTAAGTTTGGAACGCTATGGCTACACCTTC
>TRBJ2-5|NA|TRBV7-9|NA
CASTRQETQYF
TGTGCCAGTACACGACAGGAGACCCAGTACTTC
>TRBJ1-1|NA|TRBV6-6|NA
CASSYSYRLNTEAFF
TGTGCCAGCAGTTACTCGTACAGACTGAACACTGAAGCTTTCTTT
>TRBJ1-2|NA|TRBV19|NA
CASSREDRNYGYTF
TGTGCCAGTAGCCGGGAAGACAGGAACTATGGCTACACCTTC
>TRBJ1-2|NA|TRBV5-4|NA
CASSLAEGSYGYTF
TGTGCCAGCAGCTTGGCTGAGGGGAGCTATGGCTACACCTTC
>TRBJ2-5|NA|TRBV7-7|NA
CASSLTGARETQYF
TGTGCTAGCAGCTTAACGGGAGCGCGGGAGACCCAGTACTTC
>TRBJ1-3|few|TRBV4-1|TRBD1
CASSQAQYQTGTRGNTIYF
TGCGCCAGCAGCCAAGCCCAATACCAGACAGGGACGAGAGGAAACACCATATATTTT
>TRBJ1-1|NA|TRBV30|NA
CAWRDQGMNTEAFF
TGTGCCTGGAGAGACCAGGGGATGAACACTGAAGCTTTCTTT
>TRBJ2-2|NA|TRBV28|TRBD1
CASQVTGDTGELFF
TGTGCCAGCCAAGTAACAGGGGACACCGGGGAGCTGTTTTTT
>TRBJ2-7|NA|TRBV28|NA
CASSLWQGLYEQYF
TGTGCCAGCAGTTTATGGCAGGGTCTGTACGAGCAGTACTTC
>TRBJ2-6|NA|TRBV4-2|NA
CASSHGGLGTLSGANVLTF
TGTGCCAGCAGCCATGGAGGGCTTGGGACACTCTCTGGGGCCAACGTCCTGACTTTC
>TRBJ1-2|few|TRBV24-1|NA
CATSAQDYGYTF
TGTGCCACCAGTGCTCAGGACTATGGCTACACCTTC
>TRBJ2-7|NA|TRBV5-6|NA
CASSDERVGEQYF
TGTGCCAGCAGCGACGAGAGGGTTGGCGAGCAGTACTTC
>TRBJ2-5|NA|TRBV5-1|TRBD2
CASSLGLAGVELETQYF
TGCGCCAGCAGCTTGGGACTAGCGGGAGTGGAGCTAGAGACCCAGTACTTC
>TRBJ1-2|NA|TRBV5-1|NA
CASRTGLNPGDYGYTF
TGCGCCAGCAGAACGGGGTTAAATCCAGGGGACTATGGCTACACCTTC
>TRBJ1-5|NA|TRBV19|TRBD1
CASTRDRGLKGNQPQHF
TGTGCCAGTACACGGGACAGGGGGCTGAAGGGCAATCAGCCCCAGCATTTT
>TRBJ2-7|NA|TRBV6-2/TRBV6-3|TRBD2
CASSNNPRERGDPYEQYF
TGTGCCAGCAGTAATAACCCTCGCGAGCGGGGGGACCCATACGAGCAGTACTTC
>TRBJ1-4|once|TRBV7-9|NA
CASSLGLVGTRSNEKLFF
TGTGCCAGCAGCCTTGGCCTCGTGGGGACAAGGTCTAATGAAAAACTGTTTTTT
>TRBJ2-6|NA|TRBV19|TRBD1
CASSMLLTGSGANVLTF
TGTGCCAGTAGTATGCTACTGACAGGGTCTGGGGCCAACGTCCTGACTTTC